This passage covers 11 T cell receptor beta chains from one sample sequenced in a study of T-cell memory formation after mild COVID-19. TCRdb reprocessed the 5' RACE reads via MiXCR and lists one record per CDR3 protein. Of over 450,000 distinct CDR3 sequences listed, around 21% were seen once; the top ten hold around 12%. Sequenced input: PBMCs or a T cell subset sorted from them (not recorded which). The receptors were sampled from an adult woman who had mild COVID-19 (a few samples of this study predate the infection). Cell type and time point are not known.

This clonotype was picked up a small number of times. The CDR3 nucleotides are TGTGCCAGCAGCTTTAATCAGGGATCGGAGACCCAGTACTTC. Translating it yields CASSFNQGSETQYF. The chain joins TRBV7-2 to TRBJ2-5; D is perhaps TRBD1 (5 bases). This CDR3 comprises 14 residues. Trimming took off 3 bases at V and 5 bases at J, with 13 bases between the two ends. Germline CDR1 reads SGHTA; CDR2 reads FQGNSA. The variable domain in full, completed from reference TRBV7-2 and TRBJ2-5, reads GAGVSQSPSNKVTEKGKDVELRCDPISGHTALYWYRQSLGQGLEFLIYFQGNSAPDKSGLPSDRFSAERTGGSVSTLTIQRTQQEDSAVYLCASSFNQGSETQYFGPGTRLLVL.

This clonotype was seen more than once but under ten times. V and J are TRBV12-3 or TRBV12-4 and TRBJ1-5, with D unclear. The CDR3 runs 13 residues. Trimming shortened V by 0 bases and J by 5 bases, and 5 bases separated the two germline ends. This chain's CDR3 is CASSLAEHQPQHF. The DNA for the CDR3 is TGTGCCAGCAGTTTAGCTGAACATCAGCCCCAGCATTTT.

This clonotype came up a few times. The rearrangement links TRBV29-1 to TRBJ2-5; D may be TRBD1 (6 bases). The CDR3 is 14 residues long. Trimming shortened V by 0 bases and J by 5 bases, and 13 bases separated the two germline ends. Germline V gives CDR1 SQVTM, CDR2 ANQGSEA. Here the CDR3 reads CSVEDLGGTETQYF. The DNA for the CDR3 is TGCAGCGTTGAAGATCTTGGGGGCACGGAGACCCAGTACTTC.

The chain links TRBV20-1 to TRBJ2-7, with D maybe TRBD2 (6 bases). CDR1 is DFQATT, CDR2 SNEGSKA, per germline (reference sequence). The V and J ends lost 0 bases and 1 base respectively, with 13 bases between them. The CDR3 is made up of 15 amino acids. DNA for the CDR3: TGCAGTGCTAGAGATCAGGGACTGGCGTCCTACGAGCAGTACTTC. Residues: CSARDQGLASYEQYF.

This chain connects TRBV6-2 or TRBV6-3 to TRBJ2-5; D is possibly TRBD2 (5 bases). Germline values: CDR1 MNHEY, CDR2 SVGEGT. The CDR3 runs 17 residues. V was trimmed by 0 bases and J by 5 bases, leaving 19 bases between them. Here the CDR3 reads CASSYSYRFDGMETQYF. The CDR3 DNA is TGTGCCAGCAGTTACTCGTATAGGTTCGACGGGATGGAGACCCAGTACTTC.

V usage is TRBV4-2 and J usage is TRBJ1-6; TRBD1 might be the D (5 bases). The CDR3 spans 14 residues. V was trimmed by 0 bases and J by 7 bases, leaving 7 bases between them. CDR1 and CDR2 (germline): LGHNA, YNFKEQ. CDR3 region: CASSQEGGNSPLHF. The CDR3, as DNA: TGTGCCAGCAGCCAAGAGGGGGGGAATTCACCCCTCCACTTT.

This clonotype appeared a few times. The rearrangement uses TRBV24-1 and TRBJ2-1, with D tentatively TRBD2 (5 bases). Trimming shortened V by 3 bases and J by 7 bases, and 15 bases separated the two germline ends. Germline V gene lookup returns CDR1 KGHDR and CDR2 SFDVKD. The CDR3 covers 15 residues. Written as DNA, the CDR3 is TGTGCCACCAGTGATGATACTAGAAGTCTAAATGAGCAGTTCTTC. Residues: CATSDDTRSLNEQFF.

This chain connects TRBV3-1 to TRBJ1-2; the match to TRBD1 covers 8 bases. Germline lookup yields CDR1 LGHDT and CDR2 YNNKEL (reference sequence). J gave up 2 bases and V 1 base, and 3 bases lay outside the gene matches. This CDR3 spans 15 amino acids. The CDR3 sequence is CASSQAGGKNYGYTF. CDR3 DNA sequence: TGTGCCAGCAGCCAAGCAGGGGGCAAGAACTATGGCTACACCTTC.

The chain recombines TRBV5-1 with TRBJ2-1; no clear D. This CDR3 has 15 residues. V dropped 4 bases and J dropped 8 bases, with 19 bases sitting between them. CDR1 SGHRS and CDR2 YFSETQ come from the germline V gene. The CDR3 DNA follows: TGCGCCAGCAGCCCCGCGATAAGTAGGTTCCATGAGCAGTTCTTC. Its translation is CASSPAISRFHEQFF.

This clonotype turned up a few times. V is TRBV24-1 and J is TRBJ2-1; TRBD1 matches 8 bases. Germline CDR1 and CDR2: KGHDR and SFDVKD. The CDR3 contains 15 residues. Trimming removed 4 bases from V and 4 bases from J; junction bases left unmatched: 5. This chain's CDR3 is CATSESGTGYNEQFF. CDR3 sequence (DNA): TGTGCCACCAGTGAATCCGGGACAGGTTACAATGAGCAGTTCTTC.

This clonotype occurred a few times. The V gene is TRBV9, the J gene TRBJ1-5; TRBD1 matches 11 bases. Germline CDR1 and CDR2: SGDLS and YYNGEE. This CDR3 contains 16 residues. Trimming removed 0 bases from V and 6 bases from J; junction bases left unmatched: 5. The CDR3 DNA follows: TGTGCCAGCAGCGTAGGGGACAGGGGGGCCAGTCAGCCCCAGCATTTT. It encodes CASSVGDRGASQPQHF.